This T cell receptor beta chain stems from a study of T cells in Graves' hyperthyroidism and ophthalmopathy. Only a few counts were recorded for this clonotype. The length of the CDR3 is 18 residues. Trimming removed 1 base from V and 3 bases from J, with 22 bases in between. Germline CDR1 DFQATT, CDR2 SNEGSKA (reference sequence). TCR beta CDR3 region amplification was performed from RNA transcripts. The TCR CDR3 first-round RT-PCR relied on the HTBI primer set. From the multiplex PCR reads, TCRdb called clonotypes with MiXCR, one entry per CDR3 protein. The data hold hundreds of thousands of distinct CDR3 sequences, with approximately 20% observed a single time.

The sequence was collected from a man aged 35-49 years with Graves' ophthalmopathy. This chain joins TRBV20-1 and TRBJ1-5; possible D gene TRBD1, 5 bases. Sequences were obtained from blood. The CDR3 DNA reads TGCAGTGCTAGAGGTTCGAAGGGTGGGGCATCAATCAATCAGCCCCAGCATTTT. This translates into CSARGSKGGASINQPQHF.